These 19 T cell receptor beta chains originate from one sample sequenced in a study of neurological immune-mediated disorders. A single record per CDR3 protein comes from TCRdb applying MiXCR to the 5' RACE reads. Here the sample spans over 45,000 distinct CDR3 sequences, roughly 26% being singletons. The material sequenced was PBMCs. The receptors stem from a woman aged 70-85 years in good health.

This clonotype was seen at least ten times. This rearrangement joins TRBV25-1 to TRBJ2-2, with 7 bases lining up with TRBD1. The length of the CDR3 is 14 residues. The germline V gene has CDR1 MGHDK and CDR2 SYGVNS. V was pared by 8 bases and J by 3 bases, with 6 bases of the junction left unmatched. The CDR3 DNA sequence: TGTGCCAGCCGGGACGACAGGGACACCGGGGAGCTGTTTTTT. Amino acid sequence: CASRDDRDTGELFF.

This chain joins TRBV2 and TRBJ2-7; 7 nucleotides line up with TRBD2. CDR1 is SNHLY, CDR2 FYNNEI, per germline. After removal of 0 bases from V and 4 bases from J, the junction contained 9 bases not matched to a gene. The CDR3 has 16 amino acids. CDR3 DNA sequence: TGTGCCAGCAGTGAAGCCGGTGGCGGGAGCGGGTACGAGCAGTACTTC. This sequence encodes CASSEAGGGSGYEQYF.

In its sample, this clonotype was seen once. The chain couples TRBV12-3 or TRBV12-4 to TRBJ2-7; 14 bases match TRBD2. The CDR3 extends over 18 amino acids. The ends lost 1 base at V and 1 base at J; junction bases unmatched: 6. DNA for the CDR3: TGTGCCAGCAGTTTAGGAGGACTAGCGGGAGGAACATCCTACGAGCAGTACTTC. This gives the protein CASSLGGLAGGTSYEQYF.

This chain connects TRBV11-3 to TRBJ2-1; D may be TRBD1 (6 bases). Germline CDR1 and CDR2: SGHNT and YENEEA. This CDR3 is built from 15 residues. V lost 4 bases, J lost 6 bases, and 16 bases lay in between. The CDR3 is CASSSGPQGSNEQFF. The CDR3, as DNA: TGTGCCAGCAGCTCCGGGCCCCAGGGGAGCAATGAGCAGTTCTTC.

This clonotype has at least ten counts. The chain carries TRBV20-1 and TRBJ1-2; the D gene is possibly TRBD1 (5 bases). The CDR3 sequence is 14 residues long. Trimming took 5 bases from V and 3 from J, leaving 16 bases between them. CDR1 is DFQATT, CDR2 SNEGSKA, per germline (reference sequence). CDR3 bases: TGCAGTGCTCCCGGGACCCCTTGGGACTATGGCTACACCTTC. Protein sequence: CSAPGTPWDYGYTF.

This clonotype was seen many times. The chain carries TRBV24-1 and TRBJ2-2, with D possibly TRBD2 on 6 matching bases. The CDR3 runs 16 residues. Trimming took 5 bases from V and 2 from J, leaving 14 bases between them. Germline assignment: CDR1 KGHDR and CDR2 SFDVKD. The CDR3 nucleotides read TGTGCCACCAGTGGGGTCGGGAGTCCAAACACCGGGGAGCTGTTTTTT. It specifies CATSGVGSPNTGELFF.

In this sample, this clonotype turned up many times. The rearrangement uses TRBV29-1 and TRBJ1-1; the D is unclear. This CDR3 is 14 amino acids long. The V gene's germline CDR1 is SQVTM and CDR2 ANQGSEA. Trimming took off 3 bases at V and 1 base at J, with 12 bases between the two ends. In DNA form, the CDR3 reads TGCAGCGTTGAGCAAAGAGGAGGGAACACTGAAGCTTTCTTT. This translates into CSVEQRGGNTEAFF.

This chain connects TRBV3-1 to TRBJ2-3; D gene ambiguous. The CDR3 totals 16 residues. V dropped 0 bases and J dropped 0 bases, with 10 bases sitting between them. In germline, CDR1 is LGHDT, CDR2 YNNKEL (reference sequence). CDR3: CASSQELKLSTDTQYF. DNA for the CDR3: TGTGCCAGCAGCCAAGAATTGAAGCTAAGCACAGATACGCAGTATTTT.

This clonotype was detected only a few times. The gene calls are TRBV7-9 and TRBJ2-1; D perhaps matches TRBD1 (6 bases). The V end was cut by 7 bases, the J end by 5 bases, with 15 bases between. This CDR3 contains 14 residues. CDR1 SEHNR and CDR2 FQNEAQ come from the germline V gene (reference sequence). The chain's CDR3 is CASTQGLFNNEQFF. CDR3 nucleotides: TGTGCCAGCACCCAGGGGCTTTTTAACAATGAGCAGTTCTTC.

This clonotype appeared once. The rearrangement uses TRBV5-1 and TRBJ2-5, with D possibly being TRBD1 or TRBD2 (5 bases each). Trimming removed 0 bases at V and 4 bases at J, with 7 bases between. CDR1 and CDR2 (germline): SGHRS, YFSETQ. The CDR3 consists of 13 residues. The CDR3 protein is CASSLGGAETQYF. As DNA, the CDR3 is TGCGCCAGCAGCTTGGGAGGGGCAGAGACCCAGTACTTC.

This clonotype was detected a few times. The V and J genes are TRBV10-2 and TRBJ2-5; no clear D. Trimming left V 2 bases short and J 4 bases short, with 5 bases between. CDR3 size: 12 residues. Germline V gene data show CDR1 as WSHSY and CDR2 as SAAADI. CDR3: CASSETRETQYF. The CDR3 coding sequence is TGCGCCAGCAGTGAGACGCGAGAGACCCAGTACTTC.

This clonotype was found many times. The chain carries TRBV3-1 and TRBJ2-1; no clear D. Germline assignment: CDR1 LGHDT and CDR2 YNNKEL (reference sequence). V shed 1 base and J shed 4 bases, with 14 bases lying between them. CDR3 length equals 16 residues. DNA of the CDR3: TGTGCCAGCAGCCAAGTATTGACGGCAGGTTACAATGAGCAGTTCTTC. It translates to CASSQVLTAGYNEQFF.

This clonotype appeared many times. V gene TRBV6-1 combines with J gene TRBJ2-7; 8 bases are shared with TRBD1. This CDR3 contains 13 residues. Germline V gene data show CDR1 as MNHNS and CDR2 as SASEGT. The V segment lost 6 bases and the J segment 6 bases; nucleotides outside the gene matches: 7. The CDR3 protein is CASRVGQGREQYF. CDR3 in DNA: TGTGCCAGCAGGGTCGGACAGGGACGCGAGCAGTACTTC.

CDR3 loop: CASSLRTSGGNTDTQYF. CDR3 coding DNA: TGTGCCAGCAGCCTCCGGACTAGCGGGGGGAACACAGATACGCAGTATTTT. The chain joins TRBV3-1 to TRBJ2-3; 14 bases line up with TRBD2. Germline V lookup: CDR1 LGHDT, CDR2 YNNKEL (reference sequence). After removal of 4 bases from V and 2 bases from J, the junction contained 5 bases not matched to a gene. The CDR3 has 17 residues.

This clonotype was detected ten times or more. The chain has TRBV7-3 and TRBJ2-3; no clear D. Per germline, CDR1 SGHTA and CDR2 FQGTGA. Trimming took off 1 base at V and 6 bases at J, with 8 bases between the two ends. The CDR3 is made up of 13 amino acids. The CDR3 coding sequence is TGTGCCAGCAGCTTAAGCCCTAGGGATACGCAGTATTTT. It is translated as CASSLSPRDTQYF.

The rearrangement links TRBV20-1 to TRBJ2-7, with a possible D match to TRBD2 (5 bases). V was pared by 4 bases and J by 1 base, with 11 bases between. The CDR3 has 13 amino acids. Germline-derived CDR1 and CDR2 are DFQATT and SNEGSKA (reference sequence). The DNA of the CDR3 is TGCAGTGCTAAGCGGATTAATTCCTACGAGCAGTACTTC. Its protein is CSAKRINSYEQYF.

Remarks on this clonotype: One base away lies a much larger clone, so this may be a sequencing read error. The CDR3 carries no conserved terminal phenylalanine or tryptophan, so it likely arises from a read error. The chain joins TRBV3-1 to TRBJ2-3; 8 nucleotides match TRBD2. Germline values: CDR1 LGHDT, CDR2 YNNKEL (reference sequence). With 4 bases clipped from V and 4 bases from J, the junction kept 7 bases outside the gene matches. The CDR3 spans 15 residues. CDR3 loop: CASSPGVAGPDTQYL. CDR3 nucleotides: TGTGCCAGCAGCCCCGGGGTAGCGGGACCAGATACGCAGTATCTT.

The chain links TRBV2 to TRBJ2-2; D is perhaps TRBD2 (6 bases). Trimming left V 11 bases short and J 5 bases short, with 15 bases between. Germline-derived CDR1 and CDR2 are SNHLY and FYNNEI. The CDR3 runs to 13 residues. The CDR3 sequence: CALNRLVTGELFF. In nucleotides, the CDR3 is TGTGCCTTAAACCGACTAGTAACCGGGGAGCTGTTTTTT.

This clonotype was observed many times. The gene calls are TRBV20-1 and TRBJ2-5; D possibly corresponds to TRBD2 (5 bases). This CDR3 contains 13 residues. Trimming pared 0 bases from V and 2 bases from J, leaving 7 bases between. The germline CDR1 and CDR2 sequences are DFQATT and SNEGSKA (reference sequence). CDR3 residues: CSAREGLQETQYF. The CDR3 bases are TGCAGTGCTAGAGAAGGACTGCAAGAGACCCAGTACTTC.